Listed here is a single TCR beta chain. Original data processing: Reference gene primer amplification yielded estimated nucleated cell counts. Produced via immunoSEQ multiplex PCR; TCRdb's table is partial and in-frame only. That table gives V, J and clone size, and the DNA gave D and trimming. The sample lists hundreds of thousands of clones, about 85% occurring once. This entry is derived from a study of blood T cell repertoires in COVID-19. As for the study in general: Sites across the United States, Italy and Spain contributed samples from acute and convalescent COVID-19. PBMCs, B-cell-depleted T cells, or T cells provided the cDNA or gDNA that made up the material.

This CDR3 has 15 residues. With 1 base removed from V and 10 bases from J, the gap between germline ends came to 17 bases. Looked up from germline, CDR1 is SGHVS and CDR2 is FQNEAQ. The TCR was taken from a woman aged 18-30 years who had recovered from COVID-19. The chain carries TRBV7-8 and TRBJ2-1, with a tentative D call TRBD2 (6 bases). What was sequenced was peripheral blood. In DNA, the CDR3 is TGTGCCAGCAGCTTAGATTTGCGGGATTCGGAAGAGCAGTTCTTC. Protein sequence: CASSLDLRDSEEQFF.